Each of the 30 T cell receptor beta chains below was sequenced from the same sample in a study of technical replicates of blood from several donors. The protocol was immunoSEQ multiplex PCR, while the TCRdb copy is restricted to in-frame clones and leaves out a portion. This sample has more than 75,000 clones, with around 85% found just once. Sequenced sample: PBMCs. Receptor source: a human donor in good health. Some clones in this sample may be carry-over from other donors' samples.

The chain is built from TRBV5-6 and TRBJ2-5; 9 positions match TRBD2. Germline V gives CDR1 SGHDT, CDR2 YYEEEE. V lost 3 bases and J lost 5; bases outside the gene matches: 8. This CDR3 has 15 residues. CDR3 coding DNA: TGTGCCAGCAGCTACCTTAGCGGGGGAGGGGAGACCCAGTACTTC. It yields the protein CASSYLSGGGETQYF.

The J gene is TRBJ2-5, the V gene TRBV5-1, with a weak D call TRBD2 (7 bases). Germline values: CDR1 SGHRS, CDR2 YFSETQ. The CDR3 runs to 14 residues. V was shortened by 6 bases and J by 1 base, with 13 bases between the two germline ends. The CDR3 sequence is CASKSGTTQETQYF. The CDR3 nucleotides are TGCGCCAGCAAAAGCGGGACAACCCAAGAGACCCAGTACTTC. The variable domain in full, with the rest retrieved from reference TRBV5-1 and TRBJ2-5, is KAGVTQTPRYLIKTRGQQVTLSCSPISGHRSVSWYQQTPGQGLQFLFEYFSETQRNKGNFPGRFSGRQFSNSRSEMNVSTLELGDSALYLCASKSGTTQETQYFGPGTRLLVL.

The chain uses TRBV2 and TRBJ2-7; 12 bases match TRBD2. The germline V gene has CDR1 SNHLY and CDR2 FYNNEI. The CDR3 is made up of 14 amino acids. The J segment lost 2 bases and the V segment lost 7 bases, leaving 3 bases of the junction unmatched. CDR3 DNA: TGTGCCAGCACCCGACTAGCGGGGGCCTACGAGCAGTACTTC. It is translated as CASTRLAGAYEQYF.

V and J are TRBV30 and TRBJ1-5, with a weak D call TRBD1 (6 bases). Between the trimmed V and J ends, which lost 0 bases and 7 bases, there was a span of 13 bases. CDR1 is GTSNPN, CDR2 SVGIG, per germline (reference sequence). The CDR3 loop spans 14 amino acids. This CDR3 is CAWSVLTGIQPQHF. CDR3 DNA: TGTGCCTGGAGTGTTTTAACAGGGATCCAGCCCCAGCATTTT.

This sequence joins TRBV2 and TRBJ2-1, with TRBD2 matching over 8 bases. This CDR3 has 15 amino acids. V shed 3 bases and J 4 bases; nucleotides not matched to a gene: 5. CDR1 SNHLY and CDR2 FYNNEI come from the germline V gene. Here the CDR3 reads CASSDLTSVYNEQFF. In DNA form, the CDR3 reads TGTGCCAGCAGTGATCTGACTAGCGTTTACAATGAGCAGTTCTTC.

V usage is TRBV18 and J usage is TRBJ1-1, with TRBD1 as a possible D gene (5 bases). The germline CDR1 and CDR2 sequences are KGHSH and LQKENI. The CDR3 contains 14 residues. Trimming cost V 4 bases and J 6 bases, with 15 bases left between them. CDR3 region: CASSLDSRGAEAFF. DNA of the CDR3: TGTGCCAGCTCACTCGACAGCAGAGGCGCTGAAGCTTTCTTT.

The chain combines TRBV18 with TRBJ2-1, with 8 bases matching TRBD1. V lost 4 bases to trimming and J lost 3 bases; unmatched junction nucleotides: 8. Germline loops: CDR1 KGHSH, CDR2 LQKENI. This CDR3 has 16 amino acids. CDR3 sequence (DNA): TGTGCCAGCTCACTGGGAGCAGGGGGCGACTACAATGAGCAGTTCTTC. Translating gives CASSLGAGGDYNEQFF.

This clone was seen once. J is TRBJ2-1 and V is TRBV27, with 11 bases aligning to TRBD2. Germline CDR1 reads MNHEY; CDR2 reads SMNVEV (reference sequence). The CDR3 has 16 residues. The trim removed 6 bases at V and 3 bases at J, leaving 7 bases unmatched. Written as DNA, the CDR3 is TGTGCCAGCAGCCAGAGGACTAGCGGGTTCTACAATGAGCAGTTCTTC. It encodes CASSQRTSGFYNEQFF.

A single count supports this clone. The chain joins TRBV7-3 to TRBJ2-1, with 7 bases fitting TRBD2. V trimming: 4 bases; J trimming: 3 bases; junction bases outside the gene matches: 9. The germline V gene encodes CDR1 SGHTA and CDR2 FQGTGA. The CDR3 extends over 16 amino acids. CDR3 sequence (DNA): TGTGCCAGCAGCTCGGGCGGGGGTAGGTACTACAATGAGCAGTTCTTC. Its protein is CASSSGGGRYYNEQFF.

CDR3 nucleotide sequence: TGTGCCAGCAGTAAAAGGACTAGCGGGGGGGGAGAGACCCAGTACTTC. Its translation: CASSKRTSGGGETQYF. The J gene is TRBJ2-5, the V gene TRBV7-2; 15 positions agree with TRBD2. Germline CDR1 SGHTA, CDR2 FQGNSA. The length of the CDR3 is 16 residues. V lost 6 bases, J lost 4 bases, and 6 bases stayed unmatched.

This chain links TRBV7-3 with TRBJ2-2, with 8 bases matching TRBD1. V shed 6 bases, J shed 0 bases, and the junction held 9 bases outside the gene matches. Germline V gives CDR1 SGHTA, CDR2 FQGTGA. There are 17 residues in the CDR3. The chain's CDR3 is CASSFPGQGANTGELFF. The CDR3 DNA is TGTGCCAGCAGTTTCCCCGGACAGGGCGCGAACACCGGGGAGCTGTTTTTT.

This chain connects TRBV7-2 to TRBJ1-4; weak D call: TRBD1 (6 bases). CDR3 length: 15 amino acids. The germline gives CDR1 SGHTA, CDR2 FQGNSA. V was pared by 6 bases and J by 8 bases, with 19 bases between. In nucleotides, the CDR3 is TGTGCCAGCAGTCAAAACAGGGCAGGACGGGAAAAACTGTTTTTT. Its protein is CASSQNRAGREKLFF.

CDR3 nucleotide sequence: TGTGCCAGCAGTGACCCTGCTTGGCCCTACGAGCAGTACTTC. Translated, it gives CASSDPAWPYEQYF. This rearrangement joins TRBV2 to TRBJ2-7; D is ambiguous. This CDR3 is 14 amino acids long. Germline values: CDR1 SNHLY, CDR2 FYNNEI. Trimming stripped 3 bases from V and 2 bases from J, with 11 bases between.

The sample holds one count of this clone. V is TRBV7-3 and J is TRBJ2-1; possible D gene TRBD2, 5 bases. Trimming left V 5 bases short and J 10 bases short, with 9 bases between. The CDR3 is 11 amino acids. Germline CDR1 reads SGHTA; CDR2 reads FQGTGA. The CDR3 reads CASSEGREQFF. CDR3 bases: TGTGCCAGCAGCGAGGGTAGGGAGCAGTTCTTC.

This clone has only one observation. The rearrangement joins TRBV6-6 to TRBJ1-5, with TRBD1 matching 9 bases. V trimming: 4 bases; J trimming: 4 bases; junction bases outside the gene matches: 8. There are 16 residues in the CDR3. CDR1 is MNHNY and CDR2 is SVGAGI in the germline V gene (reference sequence). CDR3 coding DNA: TGTGCCAGCAGTTTCCCGGGACAGGGACCTAATCAGCCCCAGCATTTT. It yields the protein CASSFPGQGPNQPQHF.

This clone was picked up one time. V and J are TRBV4-1 and TRBJ2-3; D gene ambiguous. Germline lookup yields CDR1 MGHRA and CDR2 YSYEKL. The ends were cut back, 0 bases at V and 2 bases at J, with 6 bases in the middle. The CDR3 is 14 residues long. Here the CDR3 reads CASSQDAITDTQYF. Written as DNA, the CDR3 is TGCGCCAGCAGCCAAGATGCTATCACAGATACGCAGTATTTT.

The CDR3 nucleotides read TGTGCCAGCAGCTCAGGACAGGGGGGCGAGCAGTACTTC. Encoded protein: CASSSGQGGEQYF. The V call is TRBV7-2, the J call TRBJ2-7, with 10 positions matching TRBD1. The CDR3 runs to 13 residues. The germline CDR1 and CDR2 sequences are SGHTA and FQGNSA. J lost 6 bases, V lost 4 bases, and 3 bases had no gene match.

The rearrangement uses TRBV6-1 and TRBJ1-1; 7 bases are shared with TRBD1. The CDR3 length is 10 residues. CDR1 MNHNS and CDR2 SASEGT come from the germline V gene. The V and J ends lost 7 bases and 10 bases, in that order; junction bases with no gene match: 3. This CDR3 is CASKTGVAFF. The CDR3, as DNA: TGTGCCAGCAAAACAGGGGTAGCTTTCTTT.

This clone was counted once. V usage is TRBV9 and J usage is TRBJ2-7; D is perhaps TRBD2 (5 bases). V lost 2 bases, J lost 7 bases, and 10 bases lay in between. CDR3 length: 12 amino acids. Germline values: CDR1 SGDLS, CDR2 YYNGEE. The CDR3 spells CASSVGRGEQYF. The CDR3 DNA reads TGTGCCAGCAGCGTGGGCCGAGGGGAGCAGTACTTC.

This clone was seen a single time. The chain's CDR3 is CASISGSTGELFF. In nucleotides, the CDR3 is TGCGCCAGCATCTCAGGTAGCACCGGGGAGCTGTTTTTT. V gene TRBV5-1 combines with J gene TRBJ2-2, with D uncertain. With 6 bases removed from V and 4 bases from J, the gap between germline ends came to 10 bases. The CDR3 is 13 amino acids. Germline V lookup: CDR1 SGHRS, CDR2 YFSETQ.

The genes are TRBV19 and TRBJ1-5, with D possibly TRBD1 on 5 matching bases. Germline V CDR1 and CDR2: LNHDA, SQIVND (reference sequence). This CDR3 is built from 9 residues. V shed 11 bases and J shed 7 bases, with 6 bases lying between them. CDR3 residues: CAWGQPQHF. As DNA, the CDR3 is TGTGCCTGGGGCCAGCCCCAGCATTTT.

The gene calls are TRBV7-7 and TRBJ2-2; possibly TRBD1 for D (5 bases). The CDR3 has 13 residues. V lost 3 bases, J lost 6 bases, and 8 bases lay in between. CDR1 is SSHAT and CDR2 is FNYEAQ in the germline V gene (reference sequence). As DNA, the CDR3 is TGTGCCAGCAGCTTCAGGGTTCCCGGGGAGCTGTTTTTT. Translating it yields CASSFRVPGELFF.

The CDR3 nucleotides read TGTGCCAGCAGTGATGGGACATTCAACGAGCAGTACTTC. This gives the protein CASSDGTFNEQYF. The V call is TRBV6-1, the J call TRBJ2-7; possible D gene TRBD1, 6 bases. This CDR3 is 13 amino acids long. Between the trimmed V and J ends, which lost 3 bases and 5 bases, there was a span of 11 bases. Germline CDR1 and CDR2: MNHNS and SASEGT.

The chain carries TRBV19 and TRBJ2-1; 12 nucleotides match TRBD2. Losses at the gene ends were 4 bases for V and 4 bases for J; bases not matched to a gene: 2. The germline CDR1 and CDR2 sequences are LNHDA and SQIVND (reference sequence). CDR3 length equals 15 residues. CDR3 bases: TGTGCCAGTAGTAGCCTAGCGGGAGGGTACAATGAGCAGTTCTTC. Its protein is CASSSLAGGYNEQFF.

The chain has TRBV5-1 and TRBJ2-7; 8 nucleotides match TRBD1. Germline V gene lookup returns CDR1 SGHRS and CDR2 YFSETQ. Unmatched junction bases numbered 2, after V lost 5 bases and J lost 1 base. The CDR3 covers 13 residues. CDR3 nucleotides: TGCGCCAGCAGACGGACAGGGTCCTACGAGCAGTACTTC. Its translation: CASRRTGSYEQYF.

The chain uses TRBV7-3 and TRBJ2-1; unclear D gene. Trimming cost V 3 bases and J 5 bases, with 14 bases left between them. Germline V CDR1 and CDR2: SGHTA, FQGTGA. There are 15 residues in the CDR3. Here the CDR3 DNA reads TGTGCCAGCAGCTTCGTCGGTTCTGTGAACAATGAGCAGTTCTTC. This sequence encodes CASSFVGSVNNEQFF.

This chain links TRBV7-9 with TRBJ2-2; 7 bases match TRBD2. V was pared by 4 bases and J by 0 bases, with 2 bases of the junction left unmatched. CDR3 length equals 15 residues. Germline loops: CDR1 SEHNR, CDR2 FQNEAQ (reference sequence). The CDR3 DNA follows: TGTGCCAGCAGCTCGACTAGCCCGAACACCGGGGAGCTGTTTTTT. Translating it yields CASSSTSPNTGELFF.

This clone was detected only a few times. The rearrangement uses TRBV4-2 and TRBJ1-4, with D unclear. V was trimmed by 1 base and J by 1 base, leaving 13 bases between them. The CDR3 sequence is 17 residues long. Germline V CDR1 and CDR2: LGHNA, YNFKEQ. The chain's CDR3 is CASSQVMVVRTNEKLFF. DNA for the CDR3: TGTGCCAGCAGCCAAGTGATGGTTGTGCGAACTAATGAAAAACTGTTTTTT.

The chain recombines TRBV7-6 with TRBJ2-5; TRBD2 matches 9 bases. The CDR3 is made up of 15 amino acids. The junction had 7 bases not matched to a gene; V was cut back by 5 bases and J by 3 bases. CDR1 and CDR2 from the germline V gene are SGHVS and FNYEAQ. The DNA of the CDR3 is TGTGCCAGCAGCGCAATGACTAGCGGTAAAGAGACCCAGTACTTC. Its protein is CASSAMTSGKETQYF.

This clone was detected many times. The J gene is TRBJ1-2, the V gene TRBV29-1; D gene ambiguous. This CDR3 contains 13 residues. V shed 4 bases and J shed 4 bases, with 13 bases lying between them. CDR1 is SQVTM and CDR2 is ANQGSEA in the germline V gene. The CDR3 spells CSVGPLGSYGYTF. The CDR3 DNA reads TGCAGCGTTGGTCCACTAGGGAGCTATGGCTACACCTTC.